This T cell receptor beta chain was obtained from a study of beta chain features in type 1 diabetes. Cells sorted by CD45RO/CCR7/CD25/CD127/CD95/CD27 comprised CD4+ naive, central memory, regulatory and stem cell-like memory cells. Purity of each sorted population was above 98%. V lost 3 bases to trimming and J lost 7 bases, with 9 bases between them. The CDR3 is 13 amino acids. Per the germline V gene, CDR1 is SNHLY and CDR2 is FYNNEI. Of the isolated RNA, all was reverse transcribed, and so the sequenced material was expressed TCRB transcripts. Method: immunoSEQ multiplex PCR; TCRdb's copy keeps in-frame clones and lacks some. The sample gives a few hundred thousand clones, around 20% of which show up once; approximately 0.041% is in the top ten.

Sequencing was carried out using naive CD4+ T cells from blood. This sequence originates from a woman in her late teens or twenties in good health. This rearrangement joins TRBV2 to TRBJ2-2, with D uncertain. The CDR3 bases are TGTGCCAGCAGTGAGGGCGTTAGCGGGGAGCTGTTTTTT. Protein: CASSEGVSGELFF.